This entry lists 24 T cell receptor beta chains sequenced from one sample in a study of blood T cell repertoires in COVID-19. Here immunoSEQ multiplex PCR was the method, and the copy in TCRdb shows in-frame clones only, minus some. Of 350,000 or so clones in the sample, more than 75% are singletons; the top ten hold about 10%. The sample consisted of peripheral blood. Source of these receptors: a woman aged 30 to 39 with COVID-19, enrolled during active disease.

The chain uses TRBV2 and TRBJ2-3; D is unresolved. The CDR3 is 13 amino acids. V lost 2 bases to trimming and J lost 11 bases, with 14 bases between them. CDR1 SNHLY and CDR2 FYNNEI come from the germline V gene. The CDR3 DNA is TGTGCCAGCAGTGAAAAAGGAGTCACCCGGCAGTATTTT. It codes for CASSEKGVTRQYF.

V and J are TRBV29-1 and TRBJ2-4, with TRBD2 identical over 7 bases. Germline assignment: CDR1 SQVTM and CDR2 ANQGSEA. J lost 6 bases, V lost 1 base, and 6 bases had no gene match. The CDR3 covers 14 residues. CDR3 residues: CSVEGGGRLNIQYF. CDR3 DNA: TGCAGCGTTGAAGGGGGAGGGAGGTTAAACATTCAGTACTTC.

This chain connects TRBV27 to TRBJ2-3; TRBD1 agrees at 7 bases. Germline V lookup: CDR1 MNHEY, CDR2 SMNVEV (reference sequence). This CDR3 contains 14 residues. The trim removed 6 bases at V and 1 base at J, leaving 4 bases unmatched. CDR3 nucleotides: TGTGCCAGCAGAGAAGACAGGGGCACAGATACGCAGTATTTT. The encoded protein is CASREDRGTDTQYF.

The V and J genes are TRBV4-1 and TRBJ2-5, with TRBD2 matching 13 bases. Looked up from germline, CDR1 is MGHRA and CDR2 is YSYEKL. V dropped 0 bases and J dropped 6; count of bases not matched to a gene: 4. The CDR3 is 16 amino acids. CDR3 in amino acids: CASSQDGTSGTKTQYF. The DNA for the CDR3 is TGCGCCAGCAGCCAAGATGGGACTAGCGGGACAAAGACCCAGTACTTC.

This chain connects TRBV5-1 to TRBJ2-2; TRBD1 agrees at 10 bases. Germline assignment: CDR1 SGHRS and CDR2 YFSETQ. Unmatched junction bases numbered 11, after V lost 2 bases and J lost 7 bases. CDR3 length: 17 amino acids. The CDR3 loop is CASSFRPGQGMGGELFF. CDR3 nucleotide sequence: TGCGCCAGCAGCTTCCGGCCGGGACAGGGGATGGGCGGGGAGCTGTTTTTT.

This clone has more than one count but fewer than ten. The rearrangement links TRBV9 to TRBJ2-2; TRBD2 agrees at 8 bases. CDR1 SGDLS and CDR2 YYNGEE come from the germline V gene. This CDR3 contains 16 residues. With 1 base clipped from V and 4 bases from J, the junction kept 6 bases outside the gene matches. CDR3 loop: CASSVYAGRGTGELFF. CDR3 sequence (DNA): TGTGCCAGCAGCGTATACGCCGGGAGGGGCACCGGGGAGCTGTTTTTT. Supplemented by reference TRBV9 and TRBJ2-2, the full variable domain reads DSGVTQTPKHLITATGQRVTLRCSPRSGDLSVYWYQQSLDQGLQFLIQYYNGEERAKGNILERFSAQQFPDLHSELNLSSLELGDSALYFCASSVYAGRGTGELFFGEGSRLTVL.

V and J are TRBV7-9 and TRBJ2-7; D possibly corresponds to TRBD2 (5 bases). CDR3 length equals 17 residues. CDR1 SEHNR and CDR2 FQNEAQ come from the germline V gene (reference sequence). The V end lost 4 bases, the J end lost 7 bases, and 26 bases lay between the germline ends. The CDR3 is CASSSTRQYGEEEEQYF. The DNA of the CDR3 is TGTGCCAGCAGCTCGACCAGACAATACGGGGAAGAGGAGGAGCAGTACTTC.

This clone showed up just once. This chain uses TRBV7-2 with TRBJ1-4, with TRBD1 identical over 7 bases. V lost 1 base to trimming and J lost 3 bases; unmatched junction nucleotides: 5. The CDR3 spans 16 residues. Germline CDR1 and CDR2: SGHTA and FQGNSA. The CDR3 DNA follows: TGTGCCAGCAGCTTAGGACAGGGCGAAGCTAATGAAAAACTGTTTTTT. Encoded protein: CASSLGQGEANEKLFF.

The chain has TRBV28 and TRBJ1-6; no clear D gene. CDR3 length: 15 amino acids. The ends were cut back, 2 bases at V and 7 bases at J, with 12 bases in the middle. Germline lookup yields CDR1 MDHEN and CDR2 SYDVKM. This CDR3 is CASSLRPAANSPLHF. The CDR3 DNA reads TGTGCCAGCAGTTTACGCCCAGCGGCCAATTCACCCCTCCACTTT.

This clone is a singleton in its sample. The CDR3 nucleotides are TGTGCTAGTGGTCCCACGACAGGGGAGACCCAGTACTTC. This translates into CASGPTTGETQYF. The chain recombines TRBV12-5 with TRBJ2-5, with 7 bases aligning to TRBD1. Germline V gene sequence: CDR1 LGHNT, CDR2 FRNRAP. This CDR3 is 13 amino acids long. J gave up 5 bases and V 5 bases, and 5 bases lay outside the gene matches.

The chain couples TRBV19 to TRBJ2-7, with D maybe TRBD2 (6 bases). Germline V CDR1 and CDR2: LNHDA, SQIVND (reference sequence). This CDR3 has 15 amino acids. Trimming removed 5 bases from V and 4 bases from J, with 18 bases in between. The CDR3 reads CASSAGDSSLYEQYF. Written as DNA, the CDR3 is TGTGCCAGTAGTGCTGGGGACTCATCTCTTTACGAGCAGTACTTC. Full variable domain (missing parts from reference TRBV19 and TRBJ2-7): DGGITQSPKYLFRKEGQNVTLSCEQNLNHDAMYWYRQDPGQGLRLIYYSQIVNDFQKGDIAEGYSVSREKKESFPLTVTSAQKNPTAFYLCASSAGDSSLYEQYFGPGTRLTVT.

The chain employs TRBV30 and TRBJ1-2, with 9 nucleotides matching TRBD1. V dropped 2 bases and J dropped 4; count of bases not matched to a gene: 5. This CDR3 spans 14 amino acids. Germline lookup yields CDR1 GTSNPN and CDR2 SVGIG (reference sequence). In nucleotides, the CDR3 is TGTGCCTGGAGTTACAGGGGGCTGGGCTATGGCTACACCTTC. It specifies CAWSYRGLGYGYTF.

This chain joins TRBV6-5 and TRBJ1-1; 7 bases match TRBD1. After removal of 6 bases from V and 4 bases from J, the junction contained 8 bases not matched to a gene. Germline loops: CDR1 MNHEY, CDR2 SVGAGI. The CDR3 extends over 14 amino acids. CDR3 in DNA: TGTGCCAGCAGGCCGTCAGGGGGTGGCACTGAAGCTTTCTTT. It specifies CASRPSGGGTEAFF.

V usage is TRBV6-6 and J usage is TRBJ1-3; D not resolved. The CDR3 is 14 residues long. Deletions cut 2 bases from V and 3 bases from J, with 8 bases between. The germline gives CDR1 MNHNY, CDR2 SVGAGI (reference sequence). The CDR3 sequence: CASSYRSVGNTIYF. In DNA form, the CDR3 reads TGTGCCAGCAGTTACCGCAGCGTTGGAAACACCATATATTTT.

The V call is TRBV30, the J call TRBJ2-2, with unresolved D. The CDR3 sequence is 13 residues long. The ends were cut back, 3 bases at V and 4 bases at J, with 9 bases in the middle. Germline V gene lookup returns CDR1 GTSNPN and CDR2 SVGIG (reference sequence). The CDR3 DNA reads TGTGCCTGGAGCCCAGGTGGCACCGGGGAGCTGTTTTTT. Translating it yields CAWSPGGTGELFF.

The chain joins TRBV2 to TRBJ2-3; no firm D call. Per the germline V gene, CDR1 is SNHLY and CDR2 is FYNNEI. This CDR3 region has 14 residues. The V end lost 3 bases, the J end lost 2 bases, and 9 bases lay between the germline ends. The CDR3 protein is CASSEFLVTDTQYF. DNA of the CDR3: TGTGCCAGCAGTGAGTTCCTAGTCACAGATACGCAGTATTTT.

The CDR3 region is CASTSMEVEKLFF. Written as DNA, the CDR3 is TGTGCCAGTACCTCGATGGAGGTTGAAAAACTGTTTTTT. The chain employs TRBV19 and TRBJ1-4; D uncertain. V lost 7 bases to trimming and J lost 7 bases, with 13 bases between them. There are 13 residues in the CDR3. Germline CDR1 LNHDA, CDR2 SQIVND (reference sequence). Full variable domain (outside the CDR3, taken from reference TRBV19 and TRBJ1-4): DGGITQSPKYLFRKEGQNVTLSCEQNLNHDAMYWYRQDPGQGLRLIYYSQIVNDFQKGDIAEGYSVSREKKESFPLTVTSAQKNPTAFYLCASTSMEVEKLFFGSGTQLSVL.

The chain combines TRBV5-6 with TRBJ2-2; 9 bases agree with TRBD2. There are 15 residues in the CDR3. The germline V gene encodes CDR1 SGHDT and CDR2 YYEEEE. V shed 3 bases, J shed 7 bases, and the junction held 7 bases outside the gene matches. CDR3 bases: TGTGCCAGCAGCTACTTAGCGGGAGTTGTCGGGGAGCTGTTTTTT. Its protein product is CASSYLAGVVGELFF.

The chain combines TRBV27 with TRBJ2-7, with D possibly matching TRBD1 (6 bases). CDR3 length equals 14 residues. Germline loops: CDR1 MNHEY, CDR2 SMNVEV (reference sequence). V dropped 3 bases and J dropped 5 bases, with 14 bases sitting between them. CDR3 coding DNA: TGTGCCAGCAGTTTTACAGGGTTTCGGGACGAGCAGTACTTC. Its translation: CASSFTGFRDEQYF.

The V gene is TRBV12-3 or TRBV12-4, the J gene TRBJ2-2; D might be TRBD1 (6 bases). Trimming removed 8 bases from V and 8 bases from J, with 9 bases in between. This CDR3 has 11 residues. In DNA, the CDR3 is TGTGCCAGCGGGCAGGGGGGGGAGCTGTTTTTT. As protein: CASGQGGELFF.

Only one count was recorded for this clone. At one of its ends the junction is not consistent with the germline gene, which may arise from a read error. J is TRBJ1-1 and V is TRBV19, with a weak D call TRBD1 (5 bases). The CDR3 has 12 residues. Looked up from germline, CDR1 is LNHDA and CDR2 is SQIVND (reference sequence). The DNA for the CDR3 is TGTGCCAGTAGTAAGGTGACGGGGGAAGGTTTCTTT. This translates into CASSKVTGEGFF.

Concerning this clone itself: The same CDR3 arises from other DNA sequences in this sample as well. The V gene is TRBV5-1, the J gene TRBJ1-6; tentatively, D is TRBD1 (5 bases). V lost 0 bases and J lost 7, with 8 bases in between. Germline assignment: CDR1 SGHRS and CDR2 YFSETQ. The CDR3 is 14 residues long. CDR3 DNA: TGCGCCAGCAGCTTGGGGCAGGGCAATTCACCCCTCCACTTT. Translated, it gives CASSLGQGNSPLHF.

V gene TRBV19 combines with J gene TRBJ2-4, with D possibly being TRBD2 (6 bases). Germline loops: CDR1 LNHDA, CDR2 SQIVND (reference sequence). The CDR3 runs to 11 residues. The V end lost 9 bases, the J end lost 9 bases, and 12 bases lay between the germline ends. The CDR3 DNA reads as TGTGCCAGCAAATGGGGAGGCATTCAGTACTTC. Residues: CASKWGGIQYF.

The chain uses TRBV18 and TRBJ1-3, with D tentatively TRBD1 (5 bases). CDR1 is KGHSH and CDR2 is LQKENI in the germline V gene. The CDR3 covers 13 residues. Trimming removed 6 bases at V and 1 base at J, with 7 bases between. The CDR3 region has the DNA TGTGCCAGCTCGACAGCTTCTGGAAACACCATATATTTT. Protein sequence: CASSTASGNTIYF.